One and the same sample provided the 20 T cell receptor beta chains below, sequenced in a study of CD8+ T cells in alopecia areata (dated by TCRdb to between 2018 and 2020). Library construction relied on the immunoSEQ multiplex PCR assay. For TCR sequencing, RNA was extracted from every sample and reverse transcribed into cDNA to serve as template. Held by TCRdb, this immuneACCESS table contains in-frame sequences only and omits some clones. Under half of the omission traces to an unresolved V gene where checked; the cause of the rest is unknown. In this sample the table shows 100,000 or so clones, around 60% of which occur a single time. The ten most abundant clones make up about a sixth of the sample. The treatment or condition label of this sample denotes: oral pan-JAK inhibitor, 5-10 mg twice daily. The sample here was CD8+ T cells sorted from blood, taken between weeks 55 and 65, from a patient treated with tofacitinib. The receptors come from a human donor with alopecia areata.

At least ten counts were recorded for this clone. V and J are TRBV7-3 and TRBJ2-3, with 11 bases matching TRBD2. Germline values: CDR1 SGHTA, CDR2 FQGTGA. The CDR3 sequence is 15 residues long. Trimming took 5 bases from V and 5 from J; bases not matched to a gene: 6. The CDR3 DNA reads TGTGCCAGCAGCCAGACTAGCGGGGATGGAGATACGCAGTATTTT. Translated: CASSQTSGDGDTQYF.

The rearrangement uses TRBV6-1 and TRBJ1-1; possibly TRBD1 for D (6 bases). V lost 7 bases, J lost 4 bases, and 10 bases lay in between. There are 12 residues in the CDR3. Germline CDR1 and CDR2: MNHNS and SASEGT. CDR3 protein: CASMGAGTEAFF. CDR3 nucleotides: TGTGCCAGCATGGGGGCAGGCACTGAAGCTTTCTTT.

This clone was seen only once. The V call is TRBV5-1, the J call TRBJ1-1; no reliable D call. V was pared by 4 bases and J by 4 bases, with 11 bases between. The CDR3 runs to 13 residues. Germline CDR1 reads SGHRS; CDR2 reads YFSETQ. The CDR3 DNA is TGCGCCAGCAGCCCCAGCGTCGGCACTGAAGCTTTCTTT. This translates into CASSPSVGTEAFF.

The rearrangement joins TRBV7-9 to TRBJ2-3, with D maybe TRBD1 (6 bases). Germline-derived CDR1 and CDR2 are SEHNR and FQNEAQ (reference sequence). The V and J ends lost 6 bases and 5 bases respectively, with 9 bases between them. CDR3 size: 12 residues. The CDR3 region has the DNA TGTGCCAGCAGTTTACAGGGAGATACGCAGTATTTT. Translated, it gives CASSLQGDTQYF.

The V gene is TRBV7-9, the J gene TRBJ1-1; D gene unclear. V gave up 7 bases and J gave up 6 bases, with 9 bases separating them. The CDR3 loop spans 11 amino acids. The V gene's germline CDR1 is SEHNR and CDR2 FQNEAQ (reference sequence). Here the CDR3 reads CASTMRSEAFF. The CDR3 DNA sequence: TGTGCCAGCACCATGAGGTCTGAAGCTTTCTTT.

This clone has a handful of counts. The chain joins TRBV4-1 to TRBJ1-5; no definite D call. The CDR3 is made up of 15 amino acids. Germline V gene lookup returns CDR1 MGHRA and CDR2 YSYEKL. V was trimmed by 1 base and J by 5 bases, leaving 12 bases between them. The CDR3 loop reads CASSQGVGSHQPQHF. In DNA form, the CDR3 reads TGCGCCAGCAGCCAAGGGGTAGGCAGCCATCAGCCCCAGCATTTT.

This sequence joins TRBV13 and TRBJ1-2; D uncertain. The length of the CDR3 is 13 residues. Trimming shortened V by 5 bases and J by 7 bases, and 14 bases separated the two germline ends. From germline, CDR1 is PRHDT and CDR2 FYEKMQ (reference sequence). The CDR3 DNA is TGTGCCAGCAGCGGCTATAGGTCAAGTGGCTACACCTTC. It codes for CASSGYRSSGYTF. The entire variable domain, with the rest obtained from reference TRBV13 and TRBJ1-2, is as follows: AAGVIQSPRHLIKEKRETATLKCYPIPRHDTVYWYQQGPGQDPQFLISFYEKMQSDKGSIPDRFSAQQFSDYHSELNMSSLELGDSALYFCASSGYRSSGYTFGSGTRLTVV.

The table lists this clone with a count of one. The J gene is TRBJ2-3, the V gene TRBV6-5; D gene ambiguous. Between the trimmed V and J ends, which lost 2 bases and 2 bases, there was a span of 8 bases. CDR3 size: 14 residues. The V gene's germline CDR1 is MNHEY and CDR2 SVGAGI. The CDR3 coding sequence is TGTGCCAGCAGTTACGGGCGGTACACAGATACGCAGTATTTT. Translated, it gives CASSYGRYTDTQYF.

The chain is built from TRBV19 and TRBJ1-3, with D perhaps matching TRBD1 (6 bases). Germline V CDR1 and CDR2: LNHDA, SQIVND (reference sequence). V was cut by 2 bases and J by 6 bases, with 11 bases left in between. The CDR3 has 14 amino acids. CDR3 DNA sequence: TGTGCCAGTAGTATAACTGGACAGCAAAACACCATATATTTT. This sequence encodes CASSITGQQNTIYF.

This clone was recorded only once. The CDR3: CAWSQGSYEQYF. The CDR3, as DNA: TGTGCCTGGAGTCAGGGGTCCTACGAGCAGTACTTC. This chain links TRBV30 with TRBJ2-7; D possibly corresponds to TRBD1 (6 bases). Germline loops: CDR1 GTSNPN, CDR2 SVGIG (reference sequence). The V and J ends lost 2 bases and 1 base respectively, with 6 bases between them. This CDR3 has 12 amino acids.

This clone has more than one count but fewer than ten. The chain uses TRBV2 and TRBJ1-5; the match to TRBD1 covers 8 bases. The CDR3 is 14 residues long. Germline assignment: CDR1 SNHLY and CDR2 FYNNEI. Trimming cost V 6 bases and J 2 bases; bases outside gene matches: 3. Here the CDR3 reads CASRKGQGNQPQHF. In DNA, the CDR3 is TGTGCCAGCAGGAAGGGACAGGGCAATCAGCCCCAGCATTTT. Drawing the rest from reference TRBV2 and TRBJ1-5, the complete variable domain is EPEVTQTPSHQVTQMGQEVILRCVPISNHLYFYWYRQILGQKVEFLVSFYNNEISEKSEIFDDQFSVERPDGSNFTLKIRSTKLEDSAMYFCASRKGQGNQPQHFGDGTRLSIL.

V and J are TRBV2 and TRBJ2-5, with D possibly being TRBD1 (6 bases). The CDR3 is 15 amino acids. V gave up 3 bases and J gave up 3 bases, with 14 bases separating them. CDR1 is SNHLY, CDR2 FYNNEI, per germline. The CDR3 sequence: CASSDTKTGEETQYF. The CDR3, as DNA: TGTGCCAGCAGTGATACCAAGACAGGAGAAGAGACCCAGTACTTC.

V is TRBV7-9 and J is TRBJ1-5; D unclear. Trimming cost V 2 bases and J 1 base, with 6 bases left between them. The CDR3 has 14 residues. CDR1 and CDR2 from the germline V gene are SEHNR and FQNEAQ (reference sequence). The CDR3 nucleotides read TGTGCCAGCAGCTTAATCGGGAGCAATCAGCCCCAGCATTTT. Translating gives CASSLIGSNQPQHF. The whole variable domain, remainder taken from reference TRBV7-9 and TRBJ1-5, is DTGVSQNPRHKITKRGQNVTFRCDPISEHNRLYWYRQTLGQGPEFLTYFQNEAQLEKSRLLSDRFSAERPKGSFSTLEIQRTEQGDSAMYLCASSLIGSNQPQHFGDGTRLSIL.

The chain has TRBV4-1 and TRBJ2-7; tentatively, D is TRBD1 or TRBD2 (5 bases each). V gave up 0 bases and J gave up 4 bases, with 13 bases separating them. The CDR3 runs to 15 residues. The germline gives CDR1 MGHRA, CDR2 YSYEKL. CDR3 in amino acids: CASSQEEGIDYEQYF. In nucleotides, the CDR3 is TGCGCCAGCAGCCAAGAAGAGGGGATTGATTACGAGCAGTACTTC.

The rearrangement joins TRBV4-1 to TRBJ1-3, with unresolved D. Trimming took off 0 bases at V and 0 bases at J, with 6 bases between the two ends. CDR3 size: 15 residues. Germline-derived CDR1 and CDR2 are MGHRA and YSYEKL. The CDR3 DNA reads TGCGCCAGCAGCCAAGACGCAGTCTCTGGAAACACCATATATTTT. Its protein product is CASSQDAVSGNTIYF.

The V call is TRBV9, the J call TRBJ2-1; the D is unclear. The CDR3 covers 12 residues. Germline assignment: CDR1 SGDLS and CDR2 YYNGEE. The V end lost 4 bases, the J end lost 4 bases, and 6 bases lay between the germline ends. The CDR3 sequence: CASSHQYNEQFF. The CDR3 DNA reads TGTGCCAGCAGCCATCAGTACAATGAGCAGTTCTTC.

The V call is TRBV23-1, the J call TRBJ1-5; 8 positions match TRBD1. TRBV23-1 is reported as an ORF; its role is uncertain. J lost 10 bases, V lost 4 bases, and 9 bases had no gene match. The CDR3 has 14 amino acids. The DNA of the CDR3 is TGCGCCAGCAGTCTCCGGACAGGGCTTTATCCCCAGCATTTT. It encodes CASSLRTGLYPQHF.

V usage is TRBV2 and J usage is TRBJ2-4, with TRBD1 matching 9 bases. The CDR3 runs 14 residues. Trimming at V came to 5 bases and at J to 8 bases, leaving 7 bases not matched to a gene. The germline V gene has CDR1 SNHLY and CDR2 FYNNEI. CDR3 region: CASSPGTGFDIQYF. CDR3 coding DNA: TGTGCCAGCAGTCCCGGGACAGGGTTTGACATTCAGTACTTC.

The V and J genes are TRBV5-1 and TRBJ2-1, with D unresolved. V lost 3 bases, J lost 7 bases, and 8 bases lay in between. The germline gives CDR1 SGHRS, CDR2 YFSETQ. The CDR3 loop spans 12 amino acids. CDR3 sequence (DNA): TGCGCCAGCAGCTCGGTCGGGAATGAGCAGTTCTTC. Translation: CASSSVGNEQFF.

A few counts support this clone. V and J are TRBV14 and TRBJ2-7, with D possibly being TRBD1 (6 bases). The germline V and J ends were trimmed by 5 bases and 4 bases, with 9 bases remaining between them. From germline, CDR1 is SGHDN and CDR2 FVKESK. This CDR3 has 12 amino acids. The CDR3 spells CASSYRDYEQYF. The CDR3 region has the DNA TGTGCCAGCAGCTACAGGGATTACGAGCAGTACTTC.